The entry that follows covers one T cell receptor (beta chain) sequence. This entry is derived from a study of blood T cell repertoires in COVID-19. Whole-study context: The samples span acute and convalescent COVID-19 from the United States, Italy and Spain. The cDNA or gDNA used as material had been derived from T cells, B-cell-depleted T cells, or PBMCs.

Germline loops: CDR1 ENHRY, CDR2 SYGVKD. Trimming cost V 8 bases and J 4 bases; bases outside gene matches: 6. CDR3 length: 13 residues. Authors' processing steps: Counts of nucleated cells, estimated from reference gene primer amplification, were obtained. The repertoire was sequenced with immunoSEQ multiplex PCR; TCRdb's copy has only in-frame clones and lacks some. V and J calls and clone size are given by that table; D and trimming were obtained from the DNA. The sample yields about 90,000 clones, around 80% seen once. The source is a woman aged 80 or older with active or convalescent COVID-19. The gene calls are TRBV10-3 and TRBJ2-7, with TRBD1 matching 9 bases. Material for sequencing was peripheral blood. The CDR3 bases are TGTGCCATCGGATCGGGACAGGGATACGAGCAGTACTTC. Translating it yields CAIGSGQGYEQYF.